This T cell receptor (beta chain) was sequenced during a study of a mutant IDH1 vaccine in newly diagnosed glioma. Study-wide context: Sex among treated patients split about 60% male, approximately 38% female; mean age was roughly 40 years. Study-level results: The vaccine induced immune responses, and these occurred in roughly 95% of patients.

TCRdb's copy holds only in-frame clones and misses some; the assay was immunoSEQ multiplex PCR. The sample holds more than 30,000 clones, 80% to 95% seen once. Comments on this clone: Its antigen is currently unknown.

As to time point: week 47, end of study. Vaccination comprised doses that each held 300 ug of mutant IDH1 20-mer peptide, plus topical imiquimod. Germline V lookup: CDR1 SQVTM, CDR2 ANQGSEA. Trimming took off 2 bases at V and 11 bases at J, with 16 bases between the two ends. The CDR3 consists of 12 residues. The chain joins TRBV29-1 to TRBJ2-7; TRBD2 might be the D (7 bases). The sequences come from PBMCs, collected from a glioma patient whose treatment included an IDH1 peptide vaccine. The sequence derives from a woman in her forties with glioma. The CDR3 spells CSVERAGQSEYF. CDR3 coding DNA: TGCAGCGTTGAACGAGCGGGACAATCGGAGTACTTC.